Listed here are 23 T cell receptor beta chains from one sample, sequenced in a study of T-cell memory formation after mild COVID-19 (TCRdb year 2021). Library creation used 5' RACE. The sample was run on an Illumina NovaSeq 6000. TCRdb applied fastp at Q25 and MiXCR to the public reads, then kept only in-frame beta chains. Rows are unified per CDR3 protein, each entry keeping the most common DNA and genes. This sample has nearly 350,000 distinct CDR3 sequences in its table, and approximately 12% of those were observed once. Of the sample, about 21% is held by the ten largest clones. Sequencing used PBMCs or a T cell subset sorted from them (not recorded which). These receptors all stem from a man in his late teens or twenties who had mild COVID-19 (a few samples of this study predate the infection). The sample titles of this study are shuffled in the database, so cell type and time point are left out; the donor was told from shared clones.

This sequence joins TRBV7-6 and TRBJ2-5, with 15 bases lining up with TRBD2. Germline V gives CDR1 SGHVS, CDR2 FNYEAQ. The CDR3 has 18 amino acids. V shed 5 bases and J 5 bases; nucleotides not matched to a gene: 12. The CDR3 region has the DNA TGTGCCAGCAGCGCATGGACTAGCGGGGGGGCGAAGCAGGAGACCCAGTACTTC. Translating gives CASSAWTSGGAKQETQYF.

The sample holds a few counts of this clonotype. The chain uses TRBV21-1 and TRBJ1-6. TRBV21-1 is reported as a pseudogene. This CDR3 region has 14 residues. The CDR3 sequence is CACCRGRLTSPLHF. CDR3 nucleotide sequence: TGTGCCTGCTGCAGGGGGAGGCTTACTTCACCCCTCCACTTT.

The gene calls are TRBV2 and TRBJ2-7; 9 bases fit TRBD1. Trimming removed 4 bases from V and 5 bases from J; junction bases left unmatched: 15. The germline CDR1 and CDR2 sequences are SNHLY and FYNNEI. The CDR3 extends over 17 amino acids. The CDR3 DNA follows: TGTGCCAGCAGTGTTCGGACAGGGGAGCCCCAAGGAAACGAGCAGTACGTC. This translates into CASSVRTGEPQGNEQYV.

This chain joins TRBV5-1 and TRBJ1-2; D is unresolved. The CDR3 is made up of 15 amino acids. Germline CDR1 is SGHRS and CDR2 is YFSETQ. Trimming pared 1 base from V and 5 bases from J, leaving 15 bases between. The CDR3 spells CASSLRTQARYGYTF. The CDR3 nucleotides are TGCGCCAGCAGCTTGAGAACCCAGGCGAGGTATGGCTACACCTTC.

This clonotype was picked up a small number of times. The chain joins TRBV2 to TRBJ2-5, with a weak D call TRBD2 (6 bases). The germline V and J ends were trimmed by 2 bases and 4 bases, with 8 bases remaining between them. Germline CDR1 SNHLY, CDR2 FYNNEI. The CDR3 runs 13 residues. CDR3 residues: CASSERGSETQYF. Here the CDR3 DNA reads TGTGCCAGCAGTGAACGGGGGTCAGAGACCCAGTACTTC.

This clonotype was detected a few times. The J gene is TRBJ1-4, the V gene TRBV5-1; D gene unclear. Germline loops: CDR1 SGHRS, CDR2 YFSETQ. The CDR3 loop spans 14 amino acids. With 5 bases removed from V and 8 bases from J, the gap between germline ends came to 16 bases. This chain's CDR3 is CASSLTAGSEKLFF. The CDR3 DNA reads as TGCGCCAGCAGTCTAACGGCGGGGAGCGAAAAACTGTTTTTT.

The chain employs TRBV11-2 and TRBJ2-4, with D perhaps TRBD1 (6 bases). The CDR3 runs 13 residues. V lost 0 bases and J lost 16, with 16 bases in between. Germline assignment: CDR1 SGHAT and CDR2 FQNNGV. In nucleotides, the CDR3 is TGTGCCAGCAGCTTAGAGGGGGCCCCTATCCAATACTTC. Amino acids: CASSLEGAPIQYF.

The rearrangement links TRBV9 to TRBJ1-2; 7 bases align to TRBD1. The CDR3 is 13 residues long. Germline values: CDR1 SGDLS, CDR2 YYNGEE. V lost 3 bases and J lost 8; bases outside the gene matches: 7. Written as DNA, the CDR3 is TGTGCCAGCAGCGCCCGGACAGGCTTCGGCTACACCTTC. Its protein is CASSARTGFGYTF.

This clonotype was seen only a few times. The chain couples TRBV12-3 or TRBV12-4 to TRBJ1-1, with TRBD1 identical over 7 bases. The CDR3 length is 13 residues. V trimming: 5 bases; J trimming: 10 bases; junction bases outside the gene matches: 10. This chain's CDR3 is CASSPPGQPGAFF. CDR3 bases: TGTGCCAGCAGTCCCCCGGGACAGCCTGGAGCTTTCTTT.

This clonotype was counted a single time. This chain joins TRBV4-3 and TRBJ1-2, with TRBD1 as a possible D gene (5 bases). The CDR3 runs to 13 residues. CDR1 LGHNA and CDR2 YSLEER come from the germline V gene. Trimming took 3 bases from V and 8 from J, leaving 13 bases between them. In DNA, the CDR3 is TGCGCCAGCAGCCAGGAGGCCCGGGGGGGCTACACCTTC. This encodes CASSQEARGGYTF.

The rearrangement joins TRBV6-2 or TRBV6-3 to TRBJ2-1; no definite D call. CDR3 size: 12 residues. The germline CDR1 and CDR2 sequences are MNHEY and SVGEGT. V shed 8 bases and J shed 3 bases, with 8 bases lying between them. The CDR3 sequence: CASRRNYNEQFF. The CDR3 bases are TGTGCCAGCCGGCGGAACTACAATGAGCAGTTCTTC.

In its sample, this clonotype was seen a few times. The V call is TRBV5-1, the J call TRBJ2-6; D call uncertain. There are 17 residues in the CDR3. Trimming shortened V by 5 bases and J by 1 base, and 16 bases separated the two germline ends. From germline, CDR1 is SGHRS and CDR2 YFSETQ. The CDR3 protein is CASRPRAPGSGANVLTF. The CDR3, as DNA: TGCGCCAGCAGACCCAGAGCGCCCGGGTCTGGGGCCAACGTCCTGACTTTC.

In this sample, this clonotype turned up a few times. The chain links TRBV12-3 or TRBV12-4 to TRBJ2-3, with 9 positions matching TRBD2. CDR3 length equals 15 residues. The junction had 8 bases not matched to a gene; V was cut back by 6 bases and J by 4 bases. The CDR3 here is CASRPAGGRADTQYF. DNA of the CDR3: TGTGCCAGCAGGCCCGCGGGGGGGCGGGCAGATACGCAGTATTTT.

This CDR3 is CASSLKGLAGGTDTQYF. The CDR3 DNA reads as TGTGCCAGCAGCTTAAAGGGACTAGCGGGGGGCACAGATACGCAGTATTTT. V usage is TRBV28 and J usage is TRBJ2-3, with TRBD2 matching 14 bases. Trimming took 6 bases from V and 1 from J; bases not matched to a gene: 6. CDR1 is MDHEN, CDR2 SYDVKM, per germline. The CDR3 is 17 residues long.

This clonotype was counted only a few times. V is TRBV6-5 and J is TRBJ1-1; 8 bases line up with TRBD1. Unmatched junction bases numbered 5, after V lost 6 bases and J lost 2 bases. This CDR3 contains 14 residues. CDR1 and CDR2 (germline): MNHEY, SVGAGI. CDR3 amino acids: CASSTTGVNTEAFF. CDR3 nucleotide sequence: TGTGCCAGCAGCACGACAGGGGTAAACACTGAAGCTTTCTTT.

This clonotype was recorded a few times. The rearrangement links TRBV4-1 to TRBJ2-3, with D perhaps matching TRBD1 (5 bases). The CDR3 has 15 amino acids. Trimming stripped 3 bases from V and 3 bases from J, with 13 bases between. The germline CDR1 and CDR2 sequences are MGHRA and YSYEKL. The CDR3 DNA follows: TGCGCCAGCAGCCATTGGGGCGAGGAAACAGATACGCAGTATTTT. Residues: CASSHWGEETDTQYF.

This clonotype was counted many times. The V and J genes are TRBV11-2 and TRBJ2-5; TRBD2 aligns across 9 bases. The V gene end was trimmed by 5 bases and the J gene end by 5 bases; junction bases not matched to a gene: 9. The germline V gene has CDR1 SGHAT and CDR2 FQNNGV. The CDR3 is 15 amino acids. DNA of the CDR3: TGTGCCAGCAGCCCCGGGACTAGCCGGTGGGAGACCCAGTACTTC. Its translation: CASSPGTSRWETQYF.

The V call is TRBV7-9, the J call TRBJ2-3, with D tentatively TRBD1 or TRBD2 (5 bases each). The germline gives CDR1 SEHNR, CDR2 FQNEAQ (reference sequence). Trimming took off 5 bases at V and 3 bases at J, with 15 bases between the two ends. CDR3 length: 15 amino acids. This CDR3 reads CASSRPFEGTDTQYF. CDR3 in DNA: TGTGCCAGCAGCCGACCTTTCGAGGGGACAGATACGCAGTATTTT.

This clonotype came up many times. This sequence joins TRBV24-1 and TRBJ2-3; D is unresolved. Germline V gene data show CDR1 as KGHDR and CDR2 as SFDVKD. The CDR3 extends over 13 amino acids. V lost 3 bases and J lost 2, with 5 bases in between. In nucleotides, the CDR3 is TGTGCCACCAGTGATCCCTCCACAGATACGCAGTATTTT. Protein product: CATSDPSTDTQYF.

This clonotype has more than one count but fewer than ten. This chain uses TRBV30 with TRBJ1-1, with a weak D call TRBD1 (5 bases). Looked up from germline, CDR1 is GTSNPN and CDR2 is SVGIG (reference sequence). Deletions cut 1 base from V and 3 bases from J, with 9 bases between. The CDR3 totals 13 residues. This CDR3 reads CAWSGEGYTEAFF. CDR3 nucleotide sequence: TGTGCCTGGAGTGGCGAGGGGTACACTGAAGCTTTCTTT.

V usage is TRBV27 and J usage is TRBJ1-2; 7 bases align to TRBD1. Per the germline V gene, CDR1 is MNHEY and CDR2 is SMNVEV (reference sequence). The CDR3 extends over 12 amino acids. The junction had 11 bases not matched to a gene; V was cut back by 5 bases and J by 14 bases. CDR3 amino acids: CASSPGTAARTF. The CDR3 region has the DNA TGTGCCAGCAGTCCTGGGACAGCCGCCCGTACCTTC.

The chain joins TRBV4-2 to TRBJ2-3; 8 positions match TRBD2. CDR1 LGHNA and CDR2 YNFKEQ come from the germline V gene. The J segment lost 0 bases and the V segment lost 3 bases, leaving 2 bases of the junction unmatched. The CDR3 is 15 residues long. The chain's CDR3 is CASSQKRGSTDTQYF. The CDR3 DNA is TGTGCCAGCAGCCAGAAGCGGGGGAGCACAGATACGCAGTATTTT.

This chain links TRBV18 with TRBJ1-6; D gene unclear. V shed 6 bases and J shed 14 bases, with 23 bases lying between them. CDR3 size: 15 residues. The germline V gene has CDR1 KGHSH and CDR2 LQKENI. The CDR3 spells CASSPGDRMIFSLHF. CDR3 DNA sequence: TGTGCCAGCTCCCCCGGGGATAGGATGATTTTCTCCCTCCACTTT.